This is a list of T cell receptor beta chains from one sample in a study of T cells after yellow fever vaccination. TCRdb re-analysed the 5' RACE reads in MiXCR, keeping a single row per CDR3 protein. The sample records 300,000 or so distinct CDR3 sequences, under 9% being singletons. Sample: CD4+ T cells sorted from PBMCs, taken 5 days after the yellow fever booster vaccination. The receptors were gathered from a young man who received the YFV17D yellow fever vaccine. Each CDR3 is given with its conserved first and last residue. D genes are given only for firm matches.

D	V	J	CDR3
NA	TRBV10-3	TRBJ1-1	CAISDQLANTEAFF
NA	TRBV15	TRBJ2-5	CATSRDIAGETQYF
NA	TRBV20-1	TRBJ2-7	CSARRPTSYEQYF
NA	TRBV29-1	TRBJ2-3	CSISTDTQYF
NA	TRBV10-3	TRBJ2-1	CASSRAQGTPEQFF
NA	TRBV5-4	TRBJ2-3	CASSLYGGARDTQYF
TRBD2	TRBV6-2/TRBV6-3	TRBJ2-4	CATQTSGAQNIQYF
NA	TRBV11-2	TRBJ2-7	CASSLGGRRDEQYF
NA	TRBV4-2	TRBJ1-4	CASSQVFQGSEKLFF
TRBD1	TRBV19	TRBJ1-1	CASSPTDRGAAFF
NA	TRBV6-5	TRBJ1-6	CASGWGHRYNSPLHF
NA	TRBV6-5	TRBJ2-7	CASSRPGAYEQYF
TRBD1	TRBV11-2	TRBJ1-1	CASSPFRTGTANTEAFF
TRBD1	TRBV15	TRBJ2-2	CATSGSRQGANTGELFF
TRBD1	TRBV11-1	TRBJ2-5	CASTTGQGRETQYF
NA	TRBV5-1	TRBJ2-3	CASSLEQAPPDTQYF
NA	TRBV7-2	TRBJ2-7	CASSLDPKFYEQYF
NA	TRBV28	TRBJ2-5	CASSFRGTQETQYF
NA	TRBV24-1	TRBJ2-3	CATSTAKGGTDTQYF
NA	TRBV7-2	TRBJ2-3	CASSLTMAVSTDTQYF
NA	TRBV7-9	TRBJ2-6	CASSFGDPPGANVLTF
TRBD1	TRBV6-6	TRBJ2-7	CASSYSGPQGVYHEQYF
NA	TRBV12-3/TRBV12-4	TRBJ2-3	CASSRPPGTLTDTQYF
TRBD2	TRBV24-1	TRBJ2-1	CATSDAGTSGGAYNEQFF
TRBD1	TRBV19	TRBJ2-2	CASSGQGFTGELFF
TRBD1	TRBV30	TRBJ1-5	CAWSMDRVQPQHF
NA	TRBV6-1	TRBJ1-5	CASSERQGKEDQPQHF
TRBD1	TRBV24-1	TRBJ2-3	CATSDLRGTGGTDTQYF
TRBD2	TRBV2	TRBJ2-1	CASRTGLAGVGF
TRBD1	TRBV6-5	TRBJ1-3	CASSSTGIASGNTIYF
TRBD1	TRBV2	TRBJ1-2	CASIPGQALGYTF
TRBD2	TRBV7-2	TRBJ2-7	CASSLTSGRYEQYF
NA	TRBV7-9	TRBJ1-1	CASSLSLGGNTEAFF
NA	TRBV3-1	TRBJ2-2	CASSQARGGELFF
NA	TRBV5-1	TRBJ1-1	CASSRSGAMNTEAFF
NA	TRBV4-3	TRBJ2-7	CASSQEGGWGGEQYF
TRBD2	TRBV24-1	TRBJ2-4	CATSESGTSNIQYF
NA	TRBV7-2	TRBJ2-3	CASRGGGGAATQYF
NA	TRBV5-1	TRBJ2-5	CASSPGGQQETQYF
NA	TRBV20-1	TRBJ1-5	CSALVPNQPQHF
TRBD1	TRBV4-3	TRBJ1-2	CASSHLTGGDYGYTF